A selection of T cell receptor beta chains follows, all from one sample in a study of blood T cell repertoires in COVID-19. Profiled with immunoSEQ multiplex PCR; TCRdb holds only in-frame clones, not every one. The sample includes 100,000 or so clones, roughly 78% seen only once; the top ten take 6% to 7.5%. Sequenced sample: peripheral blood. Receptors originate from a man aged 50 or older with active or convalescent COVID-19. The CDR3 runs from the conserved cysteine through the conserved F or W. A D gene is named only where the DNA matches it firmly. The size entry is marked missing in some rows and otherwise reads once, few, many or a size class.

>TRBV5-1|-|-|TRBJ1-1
TGCGCCAGCAGCCAACGACAGAACACTGAAGCTTTCTTT
CASSQRQNTEAFF
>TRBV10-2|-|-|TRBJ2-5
TGCGCCAGCACCGACGGCGCCGGAGCGGCGGGAATGGAGACCCAGTACTTC
CASTDGAGAAGMETQYF
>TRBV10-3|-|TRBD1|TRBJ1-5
TGTGCCATCAGTGAGTCGGGCGGGACAGGATTACAGCCCCAGCATTTT
CAISESGGTGLQPQHF
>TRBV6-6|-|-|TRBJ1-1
TGTGCCAGCAGTCCAGGGCTAAACACTGAAGCTTTCTTT
CASSPGLNTEAFF
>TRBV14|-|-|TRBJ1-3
TGTGCCAGCGGAGCGCTAAGGAACACCATATATTTT
CASGALRNTIYF
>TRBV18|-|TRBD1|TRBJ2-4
TGTGCCAGCTCACAAACCGGGACAGGGGGTATACTAGCCAAAAACATTCAGTACTTC
CASSQTGTGGILAKNIQYF
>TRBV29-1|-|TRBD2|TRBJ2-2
TGCAGCGTTGGAATAGCGGGGGCGCCAGGCGGGGAGCTGTTTTTT
CSVGIAGAPGGELFF
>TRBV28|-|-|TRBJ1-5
TGTGCCAGCAGCGATGCCCAAGGGGATCAGCCCCAGCATTTT
CASSDAQGDQPQHF
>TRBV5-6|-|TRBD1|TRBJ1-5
TGTGCCAGCAGCGAGACTCGGGACAGCTATAGCAATCAGCCCCAGCATTTT
CASSETRDSYSNQPQHF
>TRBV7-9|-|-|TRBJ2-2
TGTGCCAGCAGCCTGGACTTGGCGAACACCGGGGAGCTGTTTTTT
CASSLDLANTGELFF
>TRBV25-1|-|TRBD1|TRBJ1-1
TGTGCCAGCAGTCTTCAAACAGGGGGTGGGTCTGAAGCTTTCTTT
CASSLQTGGGSEAFF
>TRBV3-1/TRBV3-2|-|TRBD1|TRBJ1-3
TGTGCCAGCAGCCCTAGGGGGACAGTCTCTGGAAACACCATATATTTT
CASSPRGTVSGNTIYF
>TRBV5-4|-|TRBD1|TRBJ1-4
TGTGCCAGCAGCTTAACAGGGGGAAATGAAAAACTGTTTTTT
CASSLTGGNEKLFF
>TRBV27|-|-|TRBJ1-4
TGTGCCAGCAATCGGCAGGGGAGAAGTAATGAAAAACTGTTTTTT
CASNRQGRSNEKLFF
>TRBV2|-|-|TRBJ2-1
TGTGCCAGCAGTCTGACTGTGTACAATGAGCAGTTCTTC
CASSLTVYNEQFF
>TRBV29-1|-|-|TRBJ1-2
TGCAGCGTTGAAGATCTTCAAGGGGGTGGCTACACCTTC
CSVEDLQGGGYTF
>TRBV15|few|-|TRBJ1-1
TGTGCCACCAGCAGTGGGCGGGTGGGCGCGGAAGCTTTCTTT
CATSSGRVGAEAFF
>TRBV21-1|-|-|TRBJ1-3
TGTGCCAGCAGCAACGCCGACAGGTCTGGAAACACCATATATTTT
CASSNADRSGNTIYF
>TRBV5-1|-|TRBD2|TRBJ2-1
TGCGCCAGCAGCTTGAAAGTAGCGGGGGGAAACAATGAGCAGTTCTTC
CASSLKVAGGNNEQFF
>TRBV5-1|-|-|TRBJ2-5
TGCGCCAGCAGGCCTACGCTGGGGGCGGAGACCCAGTACTTC
CASRPTLGAETQYF
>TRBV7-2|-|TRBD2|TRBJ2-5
TGTGCCAGCAGCTTCGGACTAGCGGGGGGGTATGGGGAGACCCAGTACTTC
CASSFGLAGGYGETQYF
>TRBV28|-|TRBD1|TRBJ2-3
TGTGCCAGCAGTCCGGGACAGAACACAGATACGCAGTATTTT
CASSPGQNTDTQYF
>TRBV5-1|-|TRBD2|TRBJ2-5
TGCGCCAGCAGCTTCGGGACTAGCGGGGGGAGCCGAGAGACCCAGTACTTC
CASSFGTSGGSRETQYF
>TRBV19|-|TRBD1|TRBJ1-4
TGTGCCAGTACCGAGGACAGGGGGCGCGAAAAACTGTTTTTT
CASTEDRGREKLFF
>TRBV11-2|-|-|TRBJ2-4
TGTGCCAGCAGCTTAGAGGGCCCCTGGGAAAACATTCAGTACTTC
CASSLEGPWENIQYF
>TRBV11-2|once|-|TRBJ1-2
TGTGCCAGCAGCTTAGGGGAGGGCATATATGGCTACACCTTC
CASSLGEGIYGYTF
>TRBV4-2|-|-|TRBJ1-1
TGTGCCAGCAGCCAAGCAAGTACTTACACTGAAGCTTTCTTT
CASSQASTYTEAFF
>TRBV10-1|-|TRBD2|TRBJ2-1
TGCGCCAGCAGTGATTTGGCGGGGGGGCTCAATGAGCAGTTCTTC
CASSDLAGGLNEQFF
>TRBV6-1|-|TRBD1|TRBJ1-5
TGTGCCAGCAGTGAAGGGACAGGGGAAAATCAGCCCCAGCATTTT
CASSEGTGENQPQHF
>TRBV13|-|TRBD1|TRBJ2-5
TGTGCCAGCAGCAACGACAGGGGTCTGGCGGAGACCCAGTACTTC
CASSNDRGLAETQYF
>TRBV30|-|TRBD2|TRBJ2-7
TGTGCCTGGAGTGTACTAGCGGGGGACTCCTACGAGCAGTACTTC
CAWSVLAGDSYEQYF
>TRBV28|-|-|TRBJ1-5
TGTGCCAGCATTCCCGCGGGTGAGGGTCAGCCCCAGCATTTT
CASIPAGEGQPQHF
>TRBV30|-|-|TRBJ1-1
TGTGCCTGGAATGCGGCTGAGTACACTGAAGCTTTCTTT
CAWNAAEYTEAFF
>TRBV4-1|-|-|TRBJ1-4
TGCGCCAGCAGCCAAGCCGGAGATGGTAATGAAAAACTGTTTTTT
CASSQAGDGNEKLFF
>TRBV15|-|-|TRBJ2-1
TGTGCCACCAGCACTCAGGGTTCCAGGGCCTACAATGAGCAGTTCTTC
CATSTQGSRAYNEQFF
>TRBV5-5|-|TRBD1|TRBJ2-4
TGTGCCAGCAGCTCGACAGGGGGCCAAAACATTCAGTACTTC
CASSSTGGQNIQYF
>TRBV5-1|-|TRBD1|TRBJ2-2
TGCGCCAGCAGGGACAGGGGAAACACCGGGGAGCTGTTTTTT
CASRDRGNTGELFF
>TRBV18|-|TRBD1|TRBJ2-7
TGTGCCAGCTCACCACCGTGGACAGGACGGGTCGAGCAGTACTTC
CASSPPWTGRVEQYF
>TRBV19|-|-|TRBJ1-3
TGTGCCAGTAGTACGGCAGGGTCCGGAAACACCATATATTTT
CASSTAGSGNTIYF
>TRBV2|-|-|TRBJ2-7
TGTGCCAGCAGTATAGACAGGTACGAGCAGTACTTC
CASSIDRYEQYF
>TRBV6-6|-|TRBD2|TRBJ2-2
TGTGCCAGCAGTCTTCGGCGGGGGGGCCCCGCCTACACCGGGGAGCTGTTTTTT
CASSLRRGGPAYTGELFF
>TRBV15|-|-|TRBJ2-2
TGTGCCACCAGCGAAGGACAGTCGAACACCGGGGAGCTGTTTTTT
CATSEGQSNTGELFF
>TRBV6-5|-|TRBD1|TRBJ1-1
TGTGCCAGCAGTTACGACAGGGGGACAATGAACACTGAAGCTTTCTTT
CASSYDRGTMNTEAFF
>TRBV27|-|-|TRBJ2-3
TGTGCCAGCAGGCCGGGCCCCGGGGGAGGTACGCAGTATTTT
CASRPGPGGGTQYF
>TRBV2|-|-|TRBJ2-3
TGTGCCAGCAGTGGATATACCTTAGCGGATACGCAGTATTTT
CASSGYTLADTQYF
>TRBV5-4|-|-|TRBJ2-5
TGTGCCAGCACCTTGGGGGGGGGCGAGACCCAGTACTTC
CASTLGGGETQYF
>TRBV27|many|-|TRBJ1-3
TGTGCCAGCAGTTTATCTTCAACAGTGGACACCATATATTTT
CASSLSSTVDTIYF
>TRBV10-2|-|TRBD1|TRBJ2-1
TGCGCCAGCAGGGCCGGGGACAGGGTAAATGAGCAGTTCTTC
CASRAGDRVNEQFF
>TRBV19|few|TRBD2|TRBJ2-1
TGTGCCAGTAGTTCTTTGGCCTTGGGGAGGGACAATGAGCAGTTCTTC
CASSSLALGRDNEQFF
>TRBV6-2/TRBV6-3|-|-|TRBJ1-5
TGTGCCAGCAGTTTACCGGGGGGAGGTCAGCCCCAGCATTTT
CASSLPGGGQPQHF
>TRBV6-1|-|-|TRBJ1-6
TGTGCCAGCAGTGAATTCTCCCCTTCCAATTCACCCCTCCACTTT
CASSEFSPSNSPLHF
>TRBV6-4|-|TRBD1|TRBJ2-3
TGTGCCAGCAGTGACCTCTACGGACAGGGAGCAGATACGCAGTATTTT
CASSDLYGQGADTQYF